These 27 T cell receptor beta chains share one sample of origin, sequenced in a study of T-cell memory formation after mild COVID-19. TCRdb processed the 5' RACE reads anew with MiXCR; each CDR3 protein has one entry. The table includes approximately 500,000 distinct CDR3 sequences, about 23% detected once. Source material: PBMCs or a T cell subset sorted from them (not recorded which). All receptors derive from an adult woman who had mild COVID-19 (a few samples of this study predate the infection). Cell type and time point are not known.

The V gene is TRBV4-3, the J gene TRBJ2-7, with a weak D call TRBD2 (5 bases). Germline CDR1 and CDR2: LGHNA and YSLEER. The CDR3 sequence is 13 residues long. V dropped 2 bases and J dropped 4 bases, with 9 bases sitting between them. The CDR3 region has the DNA TGCGCCAGCAGCCAATCGGACTTTTACGAGCAGTACTTC. It yields the protein CASSQSDFYEQYF.

This clonotype was detected many times. J is TRBJ2-5 and V is TRBV7-2; tentatively, D is TRBD2 (5 bases). This CDR3 contains 15 residues. V was trimmed by 3 bases and J by 2 bases, leaving 13 bases between them. CDR1 is SGHTA and CDR2 is FQGNSA in the germline V gene. The CDR3 is CASSFTRDQQETQYF. CDR3 nucleotides: TGTGCCAGCAGCTTTACCCGGGATCAACAAGAGACCCAGTACTTC.

This clonotype was found a few times. V gene TRBV4-3 combines with J gene TRBJ2-1; D uncertain. CDR3 size: 15 residues. The V gene lost 1 base and the J gene lost 4 bases, with 11 bases spanning the gap. Germline CDR1 LGHNA, CDR2 YSLEER. CDR3 amino acids: CASSQGGRPYNEQFF. As DNA, the CDR3 is TGCGCCAGCAGCCAAGGAGGACGGCCGTACAATGAGCAGTTCTTC.

V and J are TRBV5-1 and TRBJ2-7, with 7 bases lining up with TRBD1. Trimming removed 0 bases from V and 3 bases from J; junction bases left unmatched: 3. Germline CDR1 reads SGHRS; CDR2 reads YFSETQ. This CDR3 spans 14 amino acids. This chain's CDR3 is CASSLAQGNYEQYF. DNA for the CDR3: TGCGCCAGCAGCTTGGCACAGGGGAACTACGAGCAGTACTTC. Complete variable domain (other parts from reference TRBV5-1 and TRBJ2-7): KAGVTQTPRYLIKTRGQQVTLSCSPISGHRSVSWYQQTPGQGLQFLFEYFSETQRNKGNFPGRFSGRQFSNSRSEMNVSTLELGDSALYLCASSLAQGNYEQYFGPGTRLTVT.

This clonotype has a handful of counts. The chain combines TRBV3-1 with TRBJ2-7; 9 bases line up with TRBD1. There are 16 residues in the CDR3. V shed 0 bases and J 3 bases; nucleotides not matched to a gene: 6. Germline V gene sequence: CDR1 LGHDT, CDR2 YNNKEL (reference sequence). The CDR3 DNA reads as TGTGCCAGCAGCCAAGATTCGAGACAGGGGGTCTACGAGCAGTACTTC. It yields the protein CASSQDSRQGVYEQYF.

The chain links TRBV6-2 or TRBV6-3 to TRBJ1-5; TRBD1 agrees at 7 bases. In germline, CDR1 is MNHEY, CDR2 SVGEGT. V lost 6 bases to trimming and J lost 1 base; unmatched junction nucleotides: 6. The CDR3 extends over 15 amino acids. The CDR3 DNA follows: TGTGCCAGCAGCCCCGGGACAGCCAGCAATCAGCCCCAGCATTTT. Translation: CASSPGTASNQPQHF.

This clonotype was seen more than once but under ten times. As DNA, the CDR3 is TGCGCCAGCAGCTTGGTGCTAGCGAGCACCGGGGAGCTGTTTTTT. Encoded protein: CASSLVLASTGELFF. J is TRBJ2-2 and V is TRBV5-1, with D possibly matching TRBD2 (6 bases). The V end lost 0 bases, the J end lost 4 bases, and 10 bases lay between the germline ends. The CDR3 contains 15 residues. In germline, CDR1 is SGHRS, CDR2 YFSETQ.

V gene TRBV7-6 combines with J gene TRBJ1-4; possibly TRBD1 for D (6 bases). The CDR3 spans 15 residues. Trimming pared 5 bases from V and 5 bases from J, leaving 15 bases between. Germline V gene data show CDR1 as SGHVS and CDR2 as FNYEAQ. CDR3 amino acids: CASSRGDRSNEKLFF. The CDR3 DNA sequence: TGTGCCAGCAGCCGCGGCGACAGGTCGAATGAAAAACTGTTTTTT.

J is TRBJ2-7 and V is TRBV27, with 12 bases lining up with TRBD2. V was pared by 6 bases and J by 6 bases, with 6 bases of the junction left unmatched. CDR1 and CDR2 (germline): MNHEY, SMNVEV (reference sequence). This CDR3 region has 14 residues. CDR3 DNA: TGTGCCAGCAGGCTAGCGGGAGGGCCCGGCGAGCAGTACTTC. Protein product: CASRLAGGPGEQYF.

V is TRBV6-1 and J is TRBJ1-2; 7 nucleotides agree with TRBD1. Unmatched junction bases numbered 7, after V lost 6 bases and J lost 6 bases. Germline values: CDR1 MNHNS, CDR2 SASEGT. This CDR3 has 13 amino acids. CDR3 in DNA: TGTGCCAGCAGGGGGGACAGTCGGGATGGCTACACCTTC. This sequence encodes CASRGDSRDGYTF.

The CDR3 here is CASQSSSYEQYF. CDR3 in DNA: TGTGCCTCCCAAAGCAGTTCCTACGAGCAGTACTTC. V gene TRBV30 combines with J gene TRBJ2-7; D unresolved. The V gene lost 7 bases and the J gene lost 1 base, with 11 bases spanning the gap. Looked up from germline, CDR1 is GTSNPN and CDR2 is SVGIG (reference sequence). The CDR3 spans 12 residues.

This chain links TRBV3-1 with TRBJ2-1; TRBD2 agrees at 10 bases. Trimming removed 0 bases from V and 8 bases from J; junction bases left unmatched: 10. The CDR3 has 17 residues. Germline values: CDR1 LGHDT, CDR2 YNNKEL (reference sequence). CDR3 sequence reads: CASSQDSSLAGEHEQFF. DNA for the CDR3: TGTGCCAGCAGCCAAGATAGTAGTCTAGCGGGGGAACATGAGCAGTTCTTC.

This clonotype turned up a few times. The rearrangement uses TRBV7-3 and TRBJ1-2, with 9 bases matching TRBD1. There are 13 residues in the CDR3. Germline lookup yields CDR1 SGHTA and CDR2 FQGTGA. The J segment lost 4 bases and the V segment lost 5 bases, leaving 2 bases of the junction unmatched. Written as DNA, the CDR3 is TGTGCCAGCAGCCAGACAGGGGGCTATGGCTACACCTTC. Residues: CASSQTGGYGYTF.

As to this clonotype: A much more abundant neighbour one base away suggests this may be a read error. This rearrangement joins TRBV11-3 to TRBJ2-3; D may be TRBD1 (6 bases). Germline CDR1 SGHNT, CDR2 YENEEA. The CDR3 loop spans 14 amino acids. Trimming left V 6 bases short and J 8 bases short, with 18 bases between. CDR3: CASRSDTIGGTQYF. The CDR3 DNA sequence: TGTGCCAGCAGATCGGACACTATAGGGGGTACGCAGTATTTT.

This clonotype turned up a few times. V and J are TRBV18 and TRBJ2-7; no clear D. Per germline, CDR1 KGHSH and CDR2 LQKENI. This CDR3 is built from 14 residues. V was trimmed by 3 bases and J by 2 bases, leaving 11 bases between them. CDR3 loop: CASSPFQSAYEQYF. The DNA of the CDR3 is TGTGCCAGCTCACCTTTTCAGTCTGCCTACGAGCAGTACTTC.

The rearrangement joins TRBV5-4 to TRBJ2-3; D assignment may be TRBD1 or TRBD2 (5 bases each). Trimming cost V 6 bases and J 2 bases, with 10 bases left between them. There are 13 residues in the CDR3. CDR1 SGHNT and CDR2 YYREEE come from the germline V gene (reference sequence). The CDR3 reads CASMGVTTDTQYF. CDR3 bases: TGTGCCAGCATGGGGGTCACCACAGATACGCAGTATTTT. Supplemented by reference TRBV5-4 and TRBJ2-3, the full variable domain reads ETGVTQSPTHLIKTRGQQVTLRCSSQSGHNTVSWYQQALGQGPQFIFQYYREEENGRGNFPPRFSGLQFPNYSSELNVNALELDDSALYLCASMGVTTDTQYFGPGTRLTVL.

The chain links TRBV9 to TRBJ2-1, with 7 bases matching TRBD1. Germline lookup yields CDR1 SGDLS and CDR2 YYNGEE. This CDR3 spans 17 amino acids. The junction had 8 bases not matched to a gene; V was cut back by 0 bases and J by 2 bases. DNA of the CDR3: TGTGCCAGCAGCGTAGAATTCCGGGACAGAGCCTACAATGAGCAGTTCTTC. Protein product: CASSVEFRDRAYNEQFF.

In this sample, this clonotype turned up a few times. CDR3 region: CASSLYPLPGGHTEAFF. CDR3 DNA sequence: TGTGCCAGCAGTTTATATCCCCTCCCAGGGGGGCACACTGAAGCTTTCTTT. This chain connects TRBV27 to TRBJ1-1; 7 nucleotides align to TRBD1. V lost 1 base, J lost 3 bases, and 11 bases stayed unmatched. The CDR3 covers 17 residues. CDR1 and CDR2 from the germline V gene are MNHEY and SMNVEV (reference sequence).

The chain links TRBV24-1 to TRBJ2-3; TRBD2 aligns across 7 bases. The CDR3 length is 17 residues. Germline-derived CDR1 and CDR2 are KGHDR and SFDVKD. The V segment lost 4 bases and the J segment 1 base; nucleotides outside the gene matches: 10. CDR3 region: CATSDSVGGVRTDTQYF. CDR3 nucleotides: TGTGCCACCAGTGACTCTGTGGGGGGGGTCCGCACAGATACGCAGTATTTT.

The chain carries TRBV6-1 and TRBJ2-7; tentative D call: TRBD2 (6 bases). The germline gives CDR1 MNHNS, CDR2 SASEGT. CDR3 length equals 13 residues. Trimming stripped 1 base from V and 4 bases from J, with 8 bases between. The CDR3 sequence: CASSEVGGYEQYF. Here the CDR3 DNA reads TGTGCCAGCAGTGAAGTAGGAGGGTACGAGCAGTACTTC.

J is TRBJ2-1 and V is TRBV6-5; 9 bases agree with TRBD1. Germline trimming cut 10 bases from V and 8 bases from J; bases unmatched to any gene: 12. Germline V gene data show CDR1 as MNHEY and CDR2 as SVGAGI. CDR3 size: 14 residues. CDR3 residues: CATLGQGGGHEQFF. As DNA, the CDR3 is TGTGCCACGTTGGGACAGGGAGGGGGACATGAGCAGTTCTTC.

V is TRBV5-1 and J is TRBJ2-7, with 7 bases lining up with TRBD1. The CDR3 loop spans 17 amino acids. Germline V gene sequence: CDR1 SGHRS, CDR2 YFSETQ. Germline trimming cut 0 bases from V and 3 bases from J; bases unmatched to any gene: 12. The CDR3 DNA sequence: TGCGCCAGCAGCTTGGAACCGAGACAGGGAATCAACTACGAGCAGTACTTC. It specifies CASSLEPRQGINYEQYF.

The V call is TRBV7-8, the J call TRBJ2-7; tentatively, D is TRBD1 (5 bases). The V gene lost 5 bases and the J gene lost 3 bases, with 11 bases spanning the gap. The germline V gene encodes CDR1 SGHVS and CDR2 FQNEAQ. The CDR3 extends over 13 amino acids. This CDR3 is CASSLQDNYEQYF. The DNA of the CDR3 is TGTGCCAGCAGCCTTCAGGACAACTACGAGCAGTACTTC.

The chain links TRBV18 to TRBJ2-3; D may correspond to TRBD1 or TRBD2 (5 bases each). The CDR3 totals 15 residues. Germline CDR1 and CDR2: KGHSH and LQKENI. The V gene lost 3 bases and the J gene lost 3 bases, with 13 bases spanning the gap. The CDR3 region has the DNA TGTGCCAGCTCACCCTCGCCAGGGAGTACAGATACGCAGTATTTT. This translates into CASSPSPGSTDTQYF.

This chain joins TRBV7-6 and TRBJ2-7, with D possibly being TRBD2 (5 bases). With 3 bases removed from V and 2 bases from J, the gap between germline ends came to 11 bases. The CDR3 is 14 residues long. Germline CDR1 reads SGHVS; CDR2 reads FNYEAQ. CDR3 residues: CASSFGSSTYEQYF. The CDR3 DNA reads as TGTGCCAGCAGCTTTGGGAGCTCAACCTACGAGCAGTACTTC.

The CDR3 loop reads CASSSTQGIYNEQFF. CDR3 nucleotide sequence: TGCGCCAGCAGCTCGACACAGGGGATCTACAATGAGCAGTTCTTC. V gene TRBV5-1 combines with J gene TRBJ2-1; the match to TRBD1 covers 7 bases. Germline CDR1 SGHRS, CDR2 YFSETQ. The V segment lost 3 bases and the J segment 3 bases; nucleotides outside the gene matches: 6. The CDR3 contains 15 residues.

Only a few counts were recorded for this clonotype. The chain uses TRBV7-8 and TRBJ1-2, with D tentatively TRBD1 (6 bases). V was trimmed by 5 bases and J by 3 bases, leaving 10 bases between them. In germline, CDR1 is SGHVS, CDR2 FQNEAQ. The CDR3 loop spans 13 amino acids. The CDR3 region is CASSPTGYYGYTF. The DNA for the CDR3 is TGTGCCAGCAGCCCGACAGGTTACTATGGCTACACCTTC. The variable domain in full, completed from reference TRBV7-8 and TRBJ1-2, reads GAGVSQSPRYKVAKRGQDVALRCDPISGHVSLFWYQQALGQGPEFLTYFQNEAQLDKSGLPSDRFFAERPEGSVSTLKIQRTQQEDSAVYLCASSPTGYYGYTFGSGTRLTVV.